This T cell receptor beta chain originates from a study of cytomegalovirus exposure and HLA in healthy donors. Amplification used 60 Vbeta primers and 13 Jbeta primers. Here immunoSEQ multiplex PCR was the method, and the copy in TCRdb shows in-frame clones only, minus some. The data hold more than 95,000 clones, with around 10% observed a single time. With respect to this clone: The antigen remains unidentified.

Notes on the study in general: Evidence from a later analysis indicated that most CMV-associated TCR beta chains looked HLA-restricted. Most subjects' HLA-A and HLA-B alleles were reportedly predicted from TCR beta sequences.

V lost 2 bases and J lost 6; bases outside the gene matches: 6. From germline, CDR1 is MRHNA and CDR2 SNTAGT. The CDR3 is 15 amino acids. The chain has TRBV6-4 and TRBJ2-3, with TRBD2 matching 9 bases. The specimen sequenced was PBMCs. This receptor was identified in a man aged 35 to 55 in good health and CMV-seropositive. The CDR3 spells CASSDSSGSSDTQYF. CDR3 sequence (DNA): TGTGCCAGCAGTGACAGTAGCGGGAGTTCCGATACGCAGTATTTT.